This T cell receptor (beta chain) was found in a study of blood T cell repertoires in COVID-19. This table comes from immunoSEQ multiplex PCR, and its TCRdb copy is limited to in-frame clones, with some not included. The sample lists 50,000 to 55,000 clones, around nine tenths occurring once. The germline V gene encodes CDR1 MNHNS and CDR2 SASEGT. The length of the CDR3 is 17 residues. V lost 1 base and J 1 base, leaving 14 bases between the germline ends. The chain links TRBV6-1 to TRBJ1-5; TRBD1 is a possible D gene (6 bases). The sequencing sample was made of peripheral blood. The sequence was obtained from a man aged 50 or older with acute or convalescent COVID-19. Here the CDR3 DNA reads TGTGCCAGCAGTGAAGGATGGGGGCGGTCGAGCAATCAGCCCCAGCATTTT. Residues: CASSEGWGRSSNQPQHF.